This is a list of T cell receptor beta chains from one sample in a study of T cells in Graves' hyperthyroidism and ophthalmopathy. TCRdb analysed the multiplex PCR reads with MiXCR anew, one entry per CDR3 protein. The sample consists of roughly 660,000 distinct CDR3 sequences, 15% to 20% of them appearing once. The sequenced sample was blood. The source of these receptors is a middle-aged man with Graves' hyperthyroidism. Each CDR3 is given with its conserved first and last residue. D genes are given only for firm matches. Not every row has a clone size; where given, it reads once, few, many or a size class.

CDR3nt: TGTGCCAGCAGTTACAGACAGGGGACTGAAGCTTTCTTT
CDR3aa: CASSYRQGTEAFF
v_gene: TRBV12-3/TRBV12-4
abundance: NA
d_gene: TRBD1
j_gene: TRBJ1-1

CDR3nt: TGTGCCAGCAGTGAACTTCCCAGGGGTAGCAATCAGCCCCAGCATTTT
CDR3aa: CASSELPRGSNQPQHF
v_gene: TRBV6-1
abundance: many
d_gene: NA
j_gene: TRBJ1-5

CDR3nt: TGTGCCTGGAATGCTGGGACAACTGGCTACACCTTC
CDR3aa: CAWNAGTTGYTF
v_gene: TRBV30
abundance: NA
d_gene: NA
j_gene: TRBJ1-2

CDR3nt: TGTGCCTCCCGTGCGGGGAGCGTCACTGAAGCTTTCTTT
CDR3aa: CASRAGSVTEAFF
v_gene: TRBV30
abundance: few
d_gene: NA
j_gene: TRBJ1-1

CDR3nt: TGTGCCAGCTCACAAGCATCAGCTAATGAAAAACTGTTTTTT
CDR3aa: CASSQASANEKLFF
v_gene: TRBV18
abundance: NA
d_gene: NA
j_gene: TRBJ1-4

CDR3nt: TGTGCCATCAAATGGGACCAGGGGGCTAGCTACACCTTC
CDR3aa: CAIKWDQGASYTF
v_gene: TRBV10-3
abundance: many
d_gene: TRBD1
j_gene: TRBJ1-2

CDR3nt: TGTGCCAGCAGTGCTTTAGCGGGTAGCTCCTACAATGAGCAGTTCTTC
CDR3aa: CASSALAGSSYNEQFF
v_gene: TRBV27
abundance: many
d_gene: TRBD2
j_gene: TRBJ2-1

CDR3nt: TGTGCCAGCAGTGAAGAACCTAGCGGGGGCGCCTACGAGCAGTACTTC
CDR3aa: CASSEEPSGGAYEQYF
v_gene: TRBV2
abundance: many
d_gene: TRBD2
j_gene: TRBJ2-7

CDR3nt: TGCAGCGTCGGCCCTACCGGGATCTACAATGAGCAGTTCTTC
CDR3aa: CSVGPTGIYNEQFF
v_gene: TRBV29-1
abundance: NA
d_gene: NA
j_gene: TRBJ2-1

CDR3nt: TGTGCCAGCAGCTTAGCTGGTACCAGCGGGAGTATTTACGAGCAGTACTTC
CDR3aa: CASSLAGTSGSIYEQYF
v_gene: TRBV11-1
abundance: many
d_gene: TRBD2
j_gene: TRBJ2-7

CDR3nt: TGTGCCAGCAGCCTCAGGACTAGCGGGAGGGCCTTCGCCTACGAGCAGTACTTC
CDR3aa: CASSLRTSGRAFAYEQYF
v_gene: TRBV7-2
abundance: many
d_gene: TRBD2
j_gene: TRBJ2-7

CDR3nt: TGTGCCTTAACCGGGCCTCACTCCTACGAGCAGTACTTC
CDR3aa: CALTGPHSYEQYF
v_gene: TRBV30
abundance: few
d_gene: NA
j_gene: TRBJ2-7

CDR3nt: TGTGCCTGGAGTGTGGGGTCGTCGGTAGATACGCAGTATTTT
CDR3aa: CAWSVGSSVDTQYF
v_gene: TRBV30
abundance: many
d_gene: NA
j_gene: TRBJ2-3

CDR3nt: TGCGCCAGCAGCCAAAGGGGCGATCTCCTAGGGGAGACCCAGTACTTC
CDR3aa: CASSQRGDLLGETQYF
v_gene: TRBV4-1
abundance: NA
d_gene: NA
j_gene: TRBJ2-5

CDR3nt: TGTGCCAGTAGTGGGGAATCCTATAGCAATCAGCCCCAGCATTTT
CDR3aa: CASSGESYSNQPQHF
v_gene: TRBV19
abundance: NA
d_gene: NA
j_gene: TRBJ1-5

CDR3nt: TGTGCCAGTAGTTCCACAACATTCTATAGCAATCAGCCCCAGCATTTT
CDR3aa: CASSSTTFYSNQPQHF
v_gene: TRBV19
abundance: NA
d_gene: NA
j_gene: TRBJ1-5

CDR3nt: TGCGCCAGCAGCTTCGTAGCGGGAGTCCAAGAGACCCAGTACTTC
CDR3aa: CASSFVAGVQETQYF
v_gene: TRBV5-1
abundance: many
d_gene: TRBD2
j_gene: TRBJ2-5

CDR3nt: TGCAGTGCTAGCTCTAGGGGGATCAGTCTGTACTTC
CDR3aa: CSASSRGISLYF
v_gene: TRBV20-1
abundance: NA
d_gene: NA
j_gene: TRBJ2-5

CDR3nt: TGTGCCAGCACCATGGGGGCAGGGAACAATGAGCAGTTCTTC
CDR3aa: CASTMGAGNNEQFF
v_gene: TRBV16
abundance: few
d_gene: NA
j_gene: TRBJ2-1

CDR3nt: TGTGCCAGTGGGGGGGACAGACCGTTCTCTGGGGCCAACGTCCTGACTTTC
CDR3aa: CASGGDRPFSGANVLTF
v_gene: TRBV6-1
abundance: few
d_gene: NA
j_gene: TRBJ2-6

CDR3nt: TGCGCCAGCAGCCAACAAAGCATGATCACCGGGGAGCTGTTTTTT
CDR3aa: CASSQQSMITGELFF
v_gene: TRBV4-3
abundance: NA
d_gene: NA
j_gene: TRBJ2-2

CDR3nt: TGCAGTGCCCCGGGACTAGCGGGAGCGTTAAGGGGGAGCACAGATACGCAGTATTTT
CDR3aa: CSAPGLAGALRGSTDTQYF
v_gene: TRBV20-1
abundance: few
d_gene: TRBD2
j_gene: TRBJ2-3

CDR3nt: TGTGCCACCAGACGGGACTACTCCTACGAGCAGTACTTC
CDR3aa: CATRRDYSYEQYF
v_gene: TRBV11-2
abundance: many
d_gene: TRBD2
j_gene: TRBJ2-7

CDR3nt: TGTGCCAGCAGTCCCCGGGAGGACACCGGGGAGCAGTTCTTC
CDR3aa: CASSPREDTGEQFF
v_gene: TRBV12-3/TRBV12-4
abundance: NA
d_gene: TRBD2
j_gene: TRBJ2-1

CDR3nt: TGTGCCAGCAGTCCCGGGACAATTCCCTATGGCTACACCTTC
CDR3aa: CASSPGTIPYGYTF
v_gene: TRBV12-3/TRBV12-4
abundance: many
d_gene: NA
j_gene: TRBJ1-2

CDR3nt: TGTGCCAGCGGCAAGGACAGGGGTGCCGGCGAGCAGTACTTC
CDR3aa: CASGKDRGAGEQYF
v_gene: TRBV2
abundance: few
d_gene: TRBD1
j_gene: TRBJ2-7

CDR3nt: TGTGCCAGCAGCCAAGTGCAGGGAGGGGAGACCCAGTACTTC
CDR3aa: CASSQVQGGETQYF
v_gene: TRBV3-1
abundance: few
d_gene: TRBD2
j_gene: TRBJ2-5

CDR3nt: TGTGCCAGTAGTGCGGTGTTAACCCCCTTTGAGCAGTTCTTC
CDR3aa: CASSAVLTPFEQFF
v_gene: TRBV19
abundance: NA
d_gene: NA
j_gene: TRBJ2-1

CDR3nt: TGTGCCACCAGTGACCCAAACCCCAGCGGGAGGCTATACAATGAGCAGTTCTTC
CDR3aa: CATSDPNPSGRLYNEQFF
v_gene: TRBV24-1
abundance: NA
d_gene: TRBD2
j_gene: TRBJ2-1

CDR3nt: TGTGCCAGCAGCTTAGCGTATGCCAGCGGAGCTCTCCAAGAGACCCAGTACTTC
CDR3aa: CASSLAYASGALQETQYF
v_gene: TRBV7-9
abundance: many
d_gene: NA
j_gene: TRBJ2-5

CDR3nt: TGCAGCGACCTCGGGACTAGCGGCCGCCCGGGCTCCTACAATGAGCAGTTCTTC
CDR3aa: CSDLGTSGRPGSYNEQFF
v_gene: TRBV29-1
abundance: many
d_gene: TRBD2
j_gene: TRBJ2-1